Reported below is one T cell receptor (beta chain). Its target is unknown. This sample stems from a study of T cell responses to AZD1222 COVID-19 vaccine. This CDR3 region has 15 residues. V was trimmed by 4 bases and J by 4 bases, leaving 17 bases between them. Germline CDR1 and CDR2: ENHRY and SYGVKD. The data were produced by immunoSEQ multiplex PCR, yet TCRdb's version contains in-frame clones alone and is incomplete. The sample lists around 83,000 clones; just over 90% were seen once. General study results and limits: Spike regions recognized by vaccine-associated CD4 TCRs spanned the protein, led by 160-218 and 743-854. Reportedly, close to half of spike-specific TCRs are directed against unmutated variant regions.

The chain recombines TRBV10-3 with TRBJ2-7; a weak D match, TRBD1 (5 bases). The sequencing here drew on peripheral blood, taken on day 0 of AZD1222 vaccination. The source is an adult in good health. The CDR3 DNA follows: TGTGCCATCAGTGGGACCCTCAGGGCGAATTACGAGCAGTACTTC. It is translated as CAISGTLRANYEQYF.